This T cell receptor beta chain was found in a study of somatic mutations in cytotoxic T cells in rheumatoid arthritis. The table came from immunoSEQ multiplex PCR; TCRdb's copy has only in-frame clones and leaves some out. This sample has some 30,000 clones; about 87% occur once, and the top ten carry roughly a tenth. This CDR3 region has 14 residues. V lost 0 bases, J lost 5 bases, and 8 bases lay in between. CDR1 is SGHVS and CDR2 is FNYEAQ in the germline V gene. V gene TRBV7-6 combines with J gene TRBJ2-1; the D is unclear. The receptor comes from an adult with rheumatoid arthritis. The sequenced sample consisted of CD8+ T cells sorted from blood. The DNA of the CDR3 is TGTGCCAGCAGCTTAGCAGGTCTTAACAATGAGCAGTTCTTC. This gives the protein CASSLAGLNNEQFF.